Listed below are T cell receptor beta chains from one sample, sequenced in a study of cytomegalovirus exposure and HLA in healthy donors. Profiled with immunoSEQ multiplex PCR; TCRdb holds only in-frame clones, not every one. The repertoire holds 120,000 or so clones, approximately 80% seen once, with approximately 8.8% in the top ten. Source material: PBMCs. The source of these receptors is a female donor in good health and CMV-seropositive. Each CDR3 is given with its conserved first and last residue. Each record gives: D gene, V gene, clone size, J gene, CDR3 length, CDR3 DNA, CDR3 protein. D genes are given only for firm matches. Rows give clone size only sometimes, using once, few, many, or a class for an expanded clone.

>.|TRBV28|.|TRBJ2-7|11
TGTGCCAGCAGTTTGCGGTACGAGCAGTACTTC
CASSLRYEQYF
>.|TRBV7-8|few|TRBJ1-2|16
TGTGCCAGCAGCTCCCTCCGGGACACAGGTCACTATGGCTACACCTTC
CASSSLRDTGHYGYTF
>TRBD1|TRBV5-4|.|TRBJ1-2|14
TGTGCCAGCAGCCCCGAGGGACAGGTGTATGGCTACACCTTC
CASSPEGQVYGYTF
>.|TRBV25-1|few|TRBJ1-4|11
TGTGCCAGCAGTGATGATTCGGGTGTGTTTTTT
CASSDDSGVFF
>TRBD2|TRBV27|once|TRBJ2-5|13
TGTGCCAGCAGTTTAAGCGGGGAAGAGACCCAGTACTTC
CASSLSGEETQYF
>TRBD2|TRBV2|.|TRBJ2-3|14
TGTGCCAGCAGCCACCAAGCGGGGGAGGGTACGCAGTATTTT
CASSHQAGEGTQYF
>TRBD2|TRBV4-2|.|TRBJ2-3|16
TGTGCCAGCAGCCCCGTAGCGGGCCTTAGCACAGATACGCAGTATTTT
CASSPVAGLSTDTQYF
>.|TRBV29-1|.|TRBJ2-1|13
TGCAGCGCTCTCGACAGCCCCTACAATGAGCAGTTCTTC
CSALDSPYNEQFF
>TRBD1|TRBV28|.|TRBJ2-7|16
TGTGCCAGCACCTCATGGGGGACAGGGGAGTACTACGAGCAGTACTTC
CASTSWGTGEYYEQYF
>TRBD2|TRBV7-3|.|TRBJ2-7|15
TGTGCCAGCAGCTTAACGGCGGGGGGTCCCTACGAGCAGTACTTC
CASSLTAGGPYEQYF
>.|TRBV10-3|.|TRBJ2-3|14
TGTGCCATCAGCGGAGGAAGCGAGACAGATACGCAGTATTTT
CAISGGSETDTQYF
>TRBD1|TRBV27|.|TRBJ1-1|15
TGTGCCAGCAGGACGGGGTACGACAGGGGGGATGGAGCTTTCTTT
CASRTGYDRGDGAFF
>.|TRBV4-1|.|TRBJ1-2|16
TGCGCCAGCAGCCTGGGATCGGGGTATGATCCCTATGGCTACACCTTC
CASSLGSGYDPYGYTF
>TRBD1|TRBV11-2|.|TRBJ2-7|15
TGTGCCAGCAGCCCGCCCGGGACAGTCTCCTACGAGCAGTACTTC
CASSPPGTVSYEQYF
>.|TRBV9|.|TRBJ2-7|16
TGTGCCAGCAGCGTAGGGAGGGACGAGATTCGGAACGAGCAGTACTTC
CASSVGRDEIRNEQYF
>TRBD1|TRBV5-1|.|TRBJ2-2|17
TGCGCCAGCAGCTTGGGGATCCGGGACAGAGGCACCGGGGAGCTGTTTTTT
CASSLGIRDRGTGELFF
>TRBD1|TRBV2|.|TRBJ2-7|14
TGTGCCAGCACGAGGACAGGGATTATCTACGAGCAGTACTTC
CASTRTGIIYEQYF